The rows below give T cell receptor beta chains drawn from one sample of a study of early T cells in non-severe SARS-CoV-2 infection. TCRdb processed the 5' RACE reads anew with MiXCR; each CDR3 protein has one entry. The table has 45,000 or so distinct CDR3 sequences, roughly 6% seen once. Material for sequencing was whole blood. These receptors were obtained from an adult who was a healthcare worker with PCR-confirmed SARS-CoV-2 infection or an uninfected control (not recorded which). Each CDR3 is given with its conserved first and last residue. Some rows have no size entry. The others give once, few or many, or a class for an expanded clone.

clone_size,j_call,v_call,cdr3_aa
few,TRBJ2-3,TRBV7-9,CASSLSGLAGDTQYF
many,TRBJ2-6,TRBV19,CASTSTGGGSGANVLTF
few,TRBJ1-2,TRBV20-1,CSASYGTGRDGYTF
many,TRBJ1-1,TRBV6-6,CASSPWRTEAFF
many,TRBJ2-7,TRBV6-5,CASLSGQALFF
.,TRBJ2-1,TRBV9,CASSVYEQGAGNEQFF
many,TRBJ2-1,TRBV27,CASSSTGGAEGEQFF
many,TRBJ2-7,TRBV20-1,CSARAGTGGFYEQYF
many,TRBJ1-1,TRBV7-2,CASSLAQNTEAFF
many,TRBJ2-7,TRBV5-1,CASSSNRRSYEQYF
many,TRBJ2-2,TRBV5-1,CASSWGGTGELFF
many,TRBJ2-3,TRBV4-2,CASSQERGNTQYF
many,TRBJ1-3,TRBV9,CASSVDGNTIYF
.,TRBJ2-4,TRBV28,CASSGGQENIQYF
few,TRBJ2-5,TRBV11-2,CANSESPPGGPGVEETQYF
many,TRBJ2-1,TRBV12-3/TRBV12-4,CASSLARQANEQFF
.,TRBJ2-1,TRBV5-6,CASSAGTAYNEQFF
many,TRBJ2-1,TRBV9,CASSVGTSISYNEQFF
few,TRBJ1-1,TRBV18,CASSPMGNTEAFF
many,TRBJ1-1,TRBV20-1,CSARDSGGTDTEAFF
many,TRBJ2-7,TRBV7-9,CASSLKTIGTGEQEQYF
many,TRBJ1-1,TRBV7-9,CASSPVAGSPEAFF
.,TRBJ1-1,TRBV7-9,CASTRQGGYTEAFF
.,TRBJ2-6,TRBV20-1,CSATAGLRPSGANVLTF
.,TRBJ2-1,TRBV2,CASSFTSGGVYEQFF
many,TRBJ2-3,TRBV10-2,CASSKVELALTDTQYF
many,TRBJ2-1,TRBV27,CASSPRDSGNEQFF
many,TRBJ1-1,TRBV29-1,CSVGQGSERTEAFF
.,TRBJ2-3,TRBV7-2,CASSRGQSSTDTQYF
few,TRBJ2-1,TRBV12-3/TRBV12-4,CASSLGASRTNEQFF
many,TRBJ2-1,TRBV11-2,CASSPPDRVLDNEQFF
few,TRBJ2-1,TRBV6-2/TRBV6-3,CASNKDRGVYYNEQFF
many,TRBJ2-2,TRBV7-2,CASSLSQTNTGELFF
many,TRBJ2-7,TRBV5-5,CASSFGQGPYEQYF
.,TRBJ2-7,TRBV11-2,CASSLEGTARQQYF
few,TRBJ2-5,TRBV25-1,CASSRGAGPEETQYF
.,TRBJ2-3,TRBV7-9,CASSPEATDTQYF
.,TRBJ2-7,TRBV7-2,CASSLEAEQYF
few,TRBJ2-1,TRBV20-1,CSAGRWSSYNEQFF
many,TRBJ2-1,TRBV6-5,CASSQDTTGGPYYNEQFF
.,TRBJ2-7,TRBV20-1,CSAPVGRGYEQYF
.,TRBJ2-2,TRBV14,CASSQDNGGIVGELFF
many,TRBJ1-2,TRBV5-4,CASSFEQTYSKGYTF
many,TRBJ2-1,TRBV2,CASGDYYNEQFF
few,TRBJ2-1,TRBV12-3/TRBV12-4,CASRPTSGGYNEQFF
many,TRBJ1-2,TRBV7-2,CASSLRGVNRANYGYTF
many,TRBJ2-7,TRBV7-9,CASSLASGRSYEQYF
many,TRBJ2-7,TRBV30,CAWTPGSGVIYEQYF
.,TRBJ1-1,TRBV3-1,CASSPGTGAANTEAFF
few,TRBJ1-1,TRBV5-5,CASSPGPNTEAFF
many,TRBJ2-3,TRBV5-4,CASSLVTSGGDTQYF
.,TRBJ2-2,TRBV30,CAWGRGSTGELFF
few,TRBJ2-7,TRBV11-2,CASSLKVLRAGDYEQYF
many,TRBJ2-1,TRBV5-6,CASRPQGFYNEQFF
many,TRBJ1-3,TRBV7-2,CASSLGRGPGNTIYF
few,TRBJ1-6,TRBV19,CASSTLLTGAKSSPLHF